The sequence of this T cell receptor beta chain was determined in a study of shared clonotypes between healthy human individuals. CDR3 size: 14 residues. V was clipped by 3 bases and J by 3 bases; unmatched bases: 2. CDR1 is LNHDA, CDR2 SQIVND, per germline (reference sequence). TCRdb's table, derived via immunoSEQ multiplex PCR, lists solely in-frame clones and lacks some. The data contain roughly 1.4 million clones, about 98.5% of them singletons. What was sequenced was naive CD4+ T cells sorted from blood. Regarding subset: CD45RA+ positively selected. The V and J genes are TRBV19 and TRBJ2-7, with 10 bases identical to TRBD1. The sequence came from a man aged 25-45 years in good health. The DNA for the CDR3 is TGTGCCAGTAGTATCGGACAGGGGGTCTACGAGCAGTACTTC. Encoded protein: CASSIGQGVYEQYF. Full variable domain (rest looked up from reference TRBV19 and TRBJ2-7): DGGITQSPKYLFRKEGQNVTLSCEQNLNHDAMYWYRQDPGQGLRLIYYSQIVNDFQKGDIAEGYSVSREKKESFPLTVTSAQKNPTAFYLCASSIGQGVYEQYFGPGTRLTVT.